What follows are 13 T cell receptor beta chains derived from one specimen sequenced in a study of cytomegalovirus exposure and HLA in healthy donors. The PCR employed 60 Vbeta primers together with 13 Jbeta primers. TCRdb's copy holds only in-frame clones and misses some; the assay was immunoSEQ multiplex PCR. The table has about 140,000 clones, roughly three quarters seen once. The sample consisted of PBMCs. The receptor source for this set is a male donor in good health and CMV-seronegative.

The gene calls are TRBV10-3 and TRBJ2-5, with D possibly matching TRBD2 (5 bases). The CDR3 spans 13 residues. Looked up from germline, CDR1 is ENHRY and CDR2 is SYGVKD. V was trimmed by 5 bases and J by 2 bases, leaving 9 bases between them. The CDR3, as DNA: TGTGCCATCAGTATCCGGGGACAAGAGACCCAGTACTTC. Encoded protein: CAISIRGQETQYF.

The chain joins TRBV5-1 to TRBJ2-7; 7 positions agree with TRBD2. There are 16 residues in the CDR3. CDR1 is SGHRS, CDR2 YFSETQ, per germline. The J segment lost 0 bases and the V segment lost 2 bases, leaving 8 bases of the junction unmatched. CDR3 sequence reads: CASSFQSGASSYEQYF. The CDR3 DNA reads TGCGCCAGCAGCTTCCAAAGCGGGGCGAGCTCCTACGAGCAGTACTTC.

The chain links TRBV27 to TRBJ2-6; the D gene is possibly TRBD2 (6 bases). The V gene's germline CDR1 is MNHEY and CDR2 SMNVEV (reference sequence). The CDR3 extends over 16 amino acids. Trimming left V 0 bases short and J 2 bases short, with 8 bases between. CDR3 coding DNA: TGTGCCAGCAGTTTATCAGCGGGCACTGGGGCCAACGTCCTGACTTTC. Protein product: CASSLSAGTGANVLTF.

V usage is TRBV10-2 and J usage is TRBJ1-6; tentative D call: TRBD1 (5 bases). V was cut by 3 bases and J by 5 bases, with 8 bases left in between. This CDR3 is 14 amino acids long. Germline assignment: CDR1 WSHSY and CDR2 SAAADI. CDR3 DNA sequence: TGCGCCAGCAGTGAAAGGGGCAATAATTCACCCCTCCACTTT. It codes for CASSERGNNSPLHF.

The CDR3 nucleotides read TGTGCCACCAGCTCCACTAGGGGACAGGGGGTTCAGAACACTGAAGCTTTCTTT. Protein: CATSSTRGQGVQNTEAFF. V and J are TRBV15 and TRBJ1-1; 11 bases match TRBD1. Germline V gene sequence: CDR1 LNHNV, CDR2 YYDKDF (reference sequence). V lost 5 bases to trimming and J lost 1 base; unmatched junction nucleotides: 12. This CDR3 region has 18 residues.

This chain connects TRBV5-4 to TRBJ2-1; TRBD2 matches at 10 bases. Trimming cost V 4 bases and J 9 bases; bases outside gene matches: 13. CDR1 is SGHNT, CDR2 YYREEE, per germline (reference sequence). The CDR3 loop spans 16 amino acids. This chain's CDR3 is CASSPLLQRGGTEQFF. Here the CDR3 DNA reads TGTGCCAGCAGCCCTCTACTCCAGCGGGGGGGCACTGAGCAGTTCTTC.

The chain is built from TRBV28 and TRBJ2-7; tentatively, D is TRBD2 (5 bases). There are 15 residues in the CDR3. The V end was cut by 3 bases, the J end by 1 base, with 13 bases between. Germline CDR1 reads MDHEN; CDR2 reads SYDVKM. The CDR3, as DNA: TGTGCCAGCAGTTTCGTAGAGGACTGGTCCTACGAGCAGTACTTC. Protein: CASSFVEDWSYEQYF.

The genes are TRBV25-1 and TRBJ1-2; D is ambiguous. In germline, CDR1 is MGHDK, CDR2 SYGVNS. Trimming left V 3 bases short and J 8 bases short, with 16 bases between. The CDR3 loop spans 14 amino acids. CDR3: CASSDAGKTLGYTF. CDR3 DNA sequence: TGTGCCAGCAGTGATGCGGGAAAAACGTTGGGCTACACCTTC.

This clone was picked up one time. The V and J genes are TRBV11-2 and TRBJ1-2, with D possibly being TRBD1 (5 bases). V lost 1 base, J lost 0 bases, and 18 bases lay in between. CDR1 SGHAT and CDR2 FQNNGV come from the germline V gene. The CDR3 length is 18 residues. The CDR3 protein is CASSLGARFGHPNYGYTF. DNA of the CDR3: TGTGCCAGCAGCTTAGGGGCCCGGTTTGGACACCCTAACTATGGCTACACCTTC.

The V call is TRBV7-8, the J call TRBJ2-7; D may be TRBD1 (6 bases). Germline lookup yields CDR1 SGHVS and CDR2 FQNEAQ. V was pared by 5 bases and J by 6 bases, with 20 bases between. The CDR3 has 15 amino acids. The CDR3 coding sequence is TGTGCCAGCAGCCCCTTAGACACAGGGTTGGGCGAGCAGTACTTC. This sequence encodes CASSPLDTGLGEQYF.

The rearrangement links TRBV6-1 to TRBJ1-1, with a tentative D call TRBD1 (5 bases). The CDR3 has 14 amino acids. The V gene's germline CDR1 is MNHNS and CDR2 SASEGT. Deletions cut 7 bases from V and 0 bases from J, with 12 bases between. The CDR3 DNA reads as TGTGCCAGCAATGAGGGACTCTTGAACACTGAAGCTTTCTTT. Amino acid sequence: CASNEGLLNTEAFF.

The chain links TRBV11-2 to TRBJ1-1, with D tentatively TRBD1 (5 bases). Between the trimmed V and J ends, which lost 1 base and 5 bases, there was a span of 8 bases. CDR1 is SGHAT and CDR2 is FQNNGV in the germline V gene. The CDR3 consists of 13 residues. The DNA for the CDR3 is TGTGCCAGCAGCTTAGGGGGCGCGACTGAAGCTTTCTTT. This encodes CASSLGGATEAFF. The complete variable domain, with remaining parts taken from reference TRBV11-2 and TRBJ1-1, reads EAGVAQSPRYKIIEKRQSVAFWCNPISGHATLYWYQQILGQGPKLLIQFQNNGVVDDSQLPKDRFSAERLKGVDSTLKIQPAKLEDSAVYLCASSLGGATEAFFGQGTRLTVV.

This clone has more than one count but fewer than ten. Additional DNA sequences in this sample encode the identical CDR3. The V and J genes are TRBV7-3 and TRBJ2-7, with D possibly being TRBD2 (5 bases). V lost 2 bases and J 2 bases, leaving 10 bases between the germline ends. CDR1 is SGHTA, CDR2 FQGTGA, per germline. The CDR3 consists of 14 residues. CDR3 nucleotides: TGTGCCAGCAGCTTACTGAGCGGACCCTACGAGCAGTACTTC. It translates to CASSLLSGPYEQYF.